Sequencing of this T cell receptor beta chain was carried out in a study of cytomegalovirus exposure and HLA in healthy donors. The trim removed 5 bases at V and 3 bases at J, leaving 4 bases unmatched. Germline V gives CDR1 KGHSH, CDR2 LQKENI. The CDR3 length is 15 residues. Primers: 60 Vbeta forward and 13 Jbeta reverse. Sequenced by immunoSEQ multiplex PCR; TCRdb stores in-frame clones only, minus some. The sample has roughly 69,000 clones; the top ten hold 1.7%. The TCR comes from a woman in her 30s in good health and CMV-seronegative. The V gene is TRBV18, the J gene TRBJ2-7; TRBD2 aligns across 13 bases. Sample: PBMCs. CDR3 residues: CASSTGLAGLYEQYF. The CDR3 coding sequence is TGTGCCAGCTCAACGGGACTAGCGGGACTCTACGAGCAGTACTTC.